The T cell receptor (beta chain) under discussion was sequenced for a study of blood T cell dynamics during melanoma immunotherapy (TCRdb year 2020). Broadly, across the study: All patients had metastatic melanoma and were given first-line pembrolizumab or nivolumab plus ipilimumab as standard of care in the United Kingdom. To find early correlates of response, the study profiled the peripheral T cell receptor repertoires of patients with metastatic melanoma both before and after one cycle of checkpoint inhibitor therapy. The training cohort was made up of consecutive patients, while a further independent group of patients from the same centre was pooled to form an external validation set.

The label giving this sample's time point can be read as: week 3, after first cycle of checkpoint inhibitor. Blood samples were taken at two points: before treatment (T0) and at week 3 (W3), which came after the first cycle of checkpoint blockade. Except for a couple of patients with rapid clinical progression, response was assessed 12 weeks after the first infusion by RECIST 1.1; disease control meant complete response, partial response or stable disease. Patients were not eligible if they had prior systemic cancer treatment, concomitant immunosuppressant therapy or synchronous other active malignancies. Bulk PBMC and plasma cell-free DNA were both sequenced for TCR beta so that circulating cells and T cell turnover could be tracked. Lymphoprep and SepMate tubes were used to isolate PBMC from blood, and red cell lysis was then performed. DNA from PBMC and sorted T cell subsets was extracted with QIAamp DNA Blood Mini kits.

Worth noting for this clone: Its target antigen remains unknown. Per-base quality was not reported, and no clone a single base away is much larger than it.

Every bulk PBMC sample had a fixed 350 ng of DNA loaded. TCR beta CDR3 sequences were amplified from genomic DNA using the immunoSEQ TCRb Assay kit according to manufacturer instructions. The KAPA Library Quantification Kit for Illumina platforms was used to quantify pooled libraries by qPCR. Pooled libraries were sequenced on an Illumina NextSeq 500, clustered at about 0.55-1.2 pM. The source study handled its data this way. Analysis of the TCR data relied on immunoSEQ ANALYZER and the R LymphoSeq package. A rearrangement efficiency score was calculated as productive divided by the sum of productive and non-productive CDR3 sequences. Clonality was measured with the Gini coefficient and diversity with the Renyi index at alpha=1, and both measures were compared pairwise between timepoints within each patient. Clonal relatedness used an edit distance of 3, and repertoire similarity used the Bhattacharyya coefficient, both computed in LymphoSeq. Linear discriminant analysis on week-3 changes in clonality and diversity was built with the R MASS and caret packages to classify response. TCRdb took this table from immuneACCESS and kept in-frame rearrangements with V and J called. Such tables lack part of the clones; where checked against another copy, unresolved V genes explain under half of the gap, and the rest is unexplained. The V and J calls and clone size were taken over from that table, and D and trimming were inferred from the DNA. The sample table shows around 11,000 clones, and over 85% are seen once. Less than 25% of the sample is held by the ten biggest clonotypes.

According to the germline V gene (reference sequence), CDR1 reads MNHEY and CDR2 reads SMNVEV. Counted from cysteine to phenylalanine, this CDR3 has 12 amino acids. CDR3 DNA only is kept here, 36 bases in frame from base 1. Deletion took 5 bases off V and 6 bases off J, with a span of 11 bases between the germline ends. On the study overall, not on this receptor specifically: The study was unable to establish whether the T cell clones driving the repertoire changes were melanoma-specific or instead reflected general immune activation. Patients who later achieved disease control showed a bifurcated PBMC repertoire reorganization at W3, with increased clonality or increased diversity, unlike progressors. The relatively small sample size was acknowledged as something that could potentially limit how far the results can be generalized.

This clonotype originated in a human donor with melanoma. This specimen consisted of blood, obtained from a patient treated with checkpoint blockade. The V gene is TRBV27 and the J gene is TRBJ2-7; the D segment might be TRBD1 or TRBD2, since each matches 6 bases. The CDR3 in this case is CASSPGALEQYF. The bases read TGTGCCAGCAGTCCGGGGGCCCTCGAGCAGTACTTC.